This T cell receptor (beta chain) was profiled in a study of cytomegalovirus exposure and HLA in healthy donors. This CDR3 is built from 22 residues. The V and J ends lost 2 bases and 3 bases respectively, with 35 bases between them. Germline V lookup: CDR1 LNHNV, CDR2 YYDKDF (reference sequence). Study observations and caveats: CMV antigen specificity of a few CMV-associated chains was confirmed in vitro. In a later analysis, first-cohort TCR clusters were found to tend to co-occur in the 130 or so validation repertoires.

As regards this clone: Antigen specificity is unknown.

Using immunoSEQ multiplex PCR, the repertoire was profiled, and TCRdb retains in-frame clones only, with some absent. Here the sample spans roughly 220,000 clones, 80% to 85% being singletons. The sequence was obtained from a woman in her 30s in good health and CMV-seropositive. V gene TRBV15 combines with J gene TRBJ2-7, with a possible D match to TRBD1 (5 bases). Material: PBMCs. CDR3 sequence reads: CATSRRARGASPAGNTNYEQYF. CDR3 nucleotides: TGTGCCACCAGCAGACGAGCCCGTGGCGCTTCCCCCGCAGGGAACACGAACTACGAGCAGTACTTC.